A single sample is the source of the 21 T cell receptor beta chains below, sequenced in a study of cytomegalovirus exposure and HLA in healthy donors. The PCR contained 60 Vbeta and 13 Jbeta primers. Profiled with immunoSEQ multiplex PCR; TCRdb holds only in-frame clones, not every one. Found here are tens of thousands of clones, approximately 69% of them singletons; the top ten hold roughly a fifth. The sequenced sample was PBMCs. The source is a woman aged 45 to 65 in good health and CMV-seropositive.

This clone was counted only a few times. The genes are TRBV6-5 and TRBJ1-6, with D hard to call. From germline, CDR1 is MNHEY and CDR2 SVGAGI. This CDR3 has 16 amino acids. V shed 4 bases and J shed 0 bases, with 10 bases lying between them. Here the CDR3 reads CASSSRVFSYNSPLHF. For the CDR3, the DNA is TGTGCCAGCAGTTCTCGGGTCTTCTCCTATAATTCACCCCTCCACTTT.

The J gene is TRBJ2-5, the V gene TRBV9; 15 bases map to TRBD2. The CDR3 extends over 16 amino acids. With V trimmed by 5 bases and J by 5 bases, 7 bases remained unmatched. Looked up from germline, CDR1 is SGDLS and CDR2 is YYNGEE. The chain's CDR3 is CASSRTSGGAGETQYF. The CDR3, as DNA: TGTGCCAGCAGTCGGACTAGCGGGGGGGCCGGGGAGACCCAGTACTTC.

The chain joins TRBV28 to TRBJ2-1, with TRBD1 identical over 8 bases. The CDR3 contains 16 residues. V lost 2 bases, J lost 4 bases, and 7 bases stayed unmatched. Germline V gene data show CDR1 as MDHEN and CDR2 as SYDVKM. CDR3 sequence (DNA): TGTGCCAGCAGTTTAGTGGGGACAGGCACTTACAATGAGCAGTTCTTC. Its protein product is CASSLVGTGTYNEQFF.

This clone is categorized as medium-sized. The gene calls are TRBV5-1 and TRBJ2-2; D call uncertain. Germline loops: CDR1 SGHRS, CDR2 YFSETQ. This CDR3 comprises 14 residues. V shed 2 bases and J shed 5 bases, with 10 bases lying between them. The CDR3: CASSFNGFTGELFF. The CDR3, as DNA: TGCGCCAGCAGCTTTAACGGGTTTACCGGGGAGCTGTTTTTT.

V and J are TRBV10-2 and TRBJ2-3; D gene ambiguous. V shed 2 bases and J shed 3 bases, with 6 bases lying between them. The CDR3 is made up of 13 amino acids. The germline CDR1 and CDR2 sequences are WSHSY and SAAADI. In DNA form, the CDR3 reads TGCGCCAGCAGTGAGGGCCTTACAGATACGCAGTATTTT. Translating it yields CASSEGLTDTQYF.

The V gene is TRBV12-5, the J gene TRBJ1-1; 8 positions match TRBD1. The CDR3 length is 13 residues. With V trimmed by 6 bases and J by 5 bases, 5 bases remained unmatched. Per the germline V gene, CDR1 is LGHNT and CDR2 is FRNRAP. CDR3 loop: CASGGQGGTEAFF. The CDR3 DNA follows: TGTGCTAGTGGAGGACAGGGAGGGACTGAAGCTTTCTTT. Based on the CDR3 plus reference TRBV12-5 and TRBJ1-1, the full variable domain is DARVTQTPRHKVTEMGQEVTMRCQPILGHNTVFWYRQTMMQGLELLAYFRNRAPLDDSGMPKDRFSAEMPDATLATLKIQPSEPRDSAVYFCASGGQGGTEAFFGQGTRLTVV.

This clone occurred once. The chain joins TRBV4-3 to TRBJ2-7, with D unresolved. Germline CDR1 reads LGHNA; CDR2 reads YSLEER. V lost 5 bases and J lost 0, with 11 bases in between. The CDR3 contains 14 residues. The CDR3 DNA is TGCGCCAGCAGCTCATCACACAGCTCCTACGAGCAGTACTTC. Translation: CASSSSHSSYEQYF.

By share of the sample, this clone is medium-sized. This chain connects TRBV14 to TRBJ1-3; no clear D gene. The germline V gene encodes CDR1 SGHDN and CDR2 FVKESK. Trimming pared 1 base from V and 0 bases from J, leaving 4 bases between. The CDR3 loop spans 14 amino acids. The CDR3 is CASSQVNSGNTIYF. The CDR3 DNA reads TGTGCCAGCAGCCAAGTAAACTCTGGAAACACCATATATTTT. The whole variable domain, remainder taken from reference TRBV14 and TRBJ1-3, is EAGVTQFPSHSVIEKGQTVTLRCDPISGHDNLYWYRRVMGKEIKFLLHFVKESKQDESGMPNNRFLAERTGGTYSTLKVQPAELEDSGVYFCASSQVNSGNTIYFGEGSWLTVV.

V is TRBV4-3 and J is TRBJ2-3; 11 bases are shared with TRBD2. V shed 0 bases, J shed 5 bases, and the junction held 4 bases outside the gene matches. Germline V CDR1 and CDR2: LGHNA, YSLEER. The CDR3 has 16 residues. In nucleotides, the CDR3 is TGCGCCAGCAGCCAAGATCGGCTAGCGGGGGGAGATACGCAGTATTTT. Translated, it gives CASSQDRLAGGDTQYF.

J is TRBJ2-3 and V is TRBV18, with 9 bases lining up with TRBD1. The length of the CDR3 is 16 residues. The V gene's germline CDR1 is KGHSH and CDR2 LQKENI. The ends lost 3 bases at V and 2 bases at J; junction bases unmatched: 6. This CDR3 reads CASSPLRTGVTDTQYF. CDR3 in DNA: TGTGCCAGCTCACCGTTAAGGACAGGGGTCACAGATACGCAGTATTTT.

The CDR3 coding sequence is TGCGCCAGCAGCCAAGAGTCCAGCGGGGGGGCCGTCGAGCAGTACTTC. Its translation is CASSQESSGGAVEQYF. V and J are TRBV4-3 and TRBJ2-7; TRBD2 aligns across 10 bases. The germline gives CDR1 LGHNA, CDR2 YSLEER. The CDR3 runs 16 residues. V trimming: 0 bases; J trimming: 6 bases; junction bases outside the gene matches: 8.

This clone was detected only a few times. The chain has TRBV7-6 and TRBJ2-1; 9 bases agree with TRBD1. After removal of 1 base from V and 3 bases from J, the junction contained 7 bases not matched to a gene. The CDR3 runs 17 residues. The V gene's germline CDR1 is SGHVS and CDR2 FNYEAQ. Here the CDR3 reads CASSLDTGGFLYNEQFF. For the CDR3, the DNA is TGTGCCAGCAGCTTAGATACAGGGGGCTTTCTCTACAATGAGCAGTTCTTC.

As regards this clone: One end of the junction is discordant with germline, which a read error may explain. This chain links TRBV29-1 with TRBJ2-5, with 7 bases fitting TRBD2. Looked up from germline, CDR1 is SQVTM and CDR2 is ANQGSEA. This CDR3 is built from 14 residues. In DNA, the CDR3 is TGCAGCGCCCCCTCCGCGCGGGGGATGGAGACACAGTACTTC. It encodes CSAPSARGMETQYF.

The chain uses TRBV7-2 and TRBJ1-1; a weak D match, TRBD1 (6 bases). From germline, CDR1 is SGHTA and CDR2 FQGNSA. This CDR3 contains 13 residues. V gave up 4 bases and J gave up 8 bases, with 14 bases separating them. CDR3 sequence reads: CASSYTTQGEAFF. The CDR3 DNA reads TGTGCCAGCAGCTACACGACGCAGGGGGAAGCTTTCTTT.

The chain employs TRBV7-6 and TRBJ1-1, with 7 bases fitting TRBD1. The CDR3 contains 14 residues. The V and J ends lost 5 bases and 7 bases, in that order; junction bases with no gene match: 10. In germline, CDR1 is SGHVS, CDR2 FNYEAQ. The CDR3 DNA sequence: TGTGCCAGCAGCCAAACCAACAGGGGCCATGAAGCTTTCTTT. It codes for CASSQTNRGHEAFF.

Comments on this clone: A read error is likely, as this CDR3 ends without the conserved phenylalanine or tryptophan. The chain carries TRBV7-6 and TRBJ1-2; 8 bases are a match to TRBD1. Germline V gives CDR1 SGHVS, CDR2 FNYEAQ. Trimming took 5 bases from V and 1 from J; bases not matched to a gene: 6. The CDR3 sequence is 15 residues long. CDR3: CASSPTGGLNYGYTL. The CDR3 DNA follows: TGTGCCAGCAGCCCAACAGGGGGTCTTAACTATGGCTACACCCTC.

The chain uses TRBV4-2 and TRBJ1-2, with a weak D call TRBD1 (5 bases). The germline CDR1 and CDR2 sequences are LGHNA and YNFKEQ. With 3 bases removed from V and 5 bases from J, the gap between germline ends came to 25 bases. This CDR3 is built from 18 residues. The CDR3 sequence: CASSHDLRERPSDYGYTF. As DNA, the CDR3 is TGTGCCAGCAGCCACGATCTCAGGGAAAGACCCTCCGATTATGGCTACACCTTC.

The rearrangement links TRBV4-2 to TRBJ2-2; tentative D call: TRBD2 (5 bases). V was clipped by 0 bases and J by 1 base, with 6 bases between them. Germline V gene sequence: CDR1 LGHNA, CDR2 YNFKEQ. There are 15 residues in the CDR3. CDR3 loop: CASSQDRGNTGELFF. CDR3 DNA: TGTGCCAGCAGCCAAGATCGGGGGAACACCGGGGAGCTGTTTTTT.

CDR3 DNA sequence: TGTGCCAGCATCCCCCGGGACAGGGGCAATCAGCCCCAGCATTTT. This encodes CASIPRDRGNQPQHF. The chain joins TRBV6-1 to TRBJ1-5; 9 positions agree with TRBD1. Germline values: CDR1 MNHNS, CDR2 SASEGT. V dropped 7 bases and J dropped 2; count of bases not matched to a gene: 6. The CDR3 covers 15 residues.

The chain recombines TRBV6-1 with TRBJ1-1, with D perhaps matching TRBD1 (5 bases). There are 12 residues in the CDR3. The V and J ends lost 7 bases and 8 bases respectively, with 14 bases between them. Germline CDR1 is MNHNS and CDR2 is SASEGT. CDR3 sequence: CASTLTETEAFF. The CDR3 DNA reads as TGTGCCAGCACTCTGACAGAGACCGAAGCTTTCTTT.

The genes are TRBV5-6 and TRBJ2-1; 8 nucleotides match TRBD1. The V gene's germline CDR1 is SGHDT and CDR2 YYEEEE. V trimming: 6 bases; J trimming: 7 bases; junction bases outside the gene matches: 9. The CDR3 length is 14 residues. In nucleotides, the CDR3 is TGTGCCAGCACGGGCAGGGGGCAGTCGAATGAGCAGTTCTTC. As protein: CASTGRGQSNEQFF.